The following is a TCR beta chain sequence with its context. Its specificity is not known. 13 Jbeta primers and 60 Vbeta primers were used for the PCR. The authors' processing: Unique TCR beta chains totaled some 80 million in a later count, with about 11 million of them shared. Sequencing was performed with immunoSEQ multiplex PCR; in TCRdb, only in-frame clones are kept and a portion is missing. The D gene and trimming were derived from the DNA, and the V and J assignments and clone size from that table. The profile shows roughly 190,000 clones, around four fifths of them singletons. This entry comes from a study of cytomegalovirus exposure and HLA in healthy donors. General study findings and limits: HLA-A and HLA-B allele assignments for most subjects were reportedly predicted accurately using TCR beta sequences. The study recorded 160 or so TCR beta chains that were cytomegalovirus-associated.

V lost 4 bases and J 1 base, leaving 14 bases between the germline ends. Germline V lookup: CDR1 SGHRS, CDR2 YFSETQ. The CDR3 length is 15 residues. The genes are TRBV5-1 and TRBJ1-2; D perhaps matches TRBD1 (6 bases). Sequencing was performed on PBMCs. The sequence was obtained from a female donor in good health and CMV-seronegative. The DNA of the CDR3 is TGCGCCAGCAGCCGGGACAACTCGAATAACTATGGCTACACCTTC. It is translated as CASSRDNSNNYGYTF.